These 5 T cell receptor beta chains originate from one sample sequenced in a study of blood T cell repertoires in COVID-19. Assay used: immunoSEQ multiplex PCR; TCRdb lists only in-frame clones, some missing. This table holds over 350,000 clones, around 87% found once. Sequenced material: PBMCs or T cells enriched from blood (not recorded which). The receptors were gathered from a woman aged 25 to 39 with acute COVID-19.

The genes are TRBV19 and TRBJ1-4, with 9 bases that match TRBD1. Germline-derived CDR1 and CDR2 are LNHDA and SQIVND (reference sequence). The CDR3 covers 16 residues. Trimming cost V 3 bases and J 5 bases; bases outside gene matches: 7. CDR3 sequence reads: CASSMGSGQGNEKLFF. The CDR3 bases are TGTGCCAGTAGTATGGGGTCGGGACAGGGCAATGAAAAACTGTTTTTT.

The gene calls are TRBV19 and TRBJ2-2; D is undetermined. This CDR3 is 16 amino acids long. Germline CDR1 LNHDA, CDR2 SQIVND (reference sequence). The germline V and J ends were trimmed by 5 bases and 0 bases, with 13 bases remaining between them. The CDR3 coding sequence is TGTGCCAGTAGTTTAATGCCAGACTCGAACACCGGGGAGCTGTTTTTT. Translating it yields CASSLMPDSNTGELFF.

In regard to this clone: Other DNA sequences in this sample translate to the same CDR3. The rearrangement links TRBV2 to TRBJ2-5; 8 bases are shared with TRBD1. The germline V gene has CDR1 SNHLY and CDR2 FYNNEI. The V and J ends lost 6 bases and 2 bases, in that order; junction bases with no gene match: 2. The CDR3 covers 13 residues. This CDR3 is CASSRQGQETQYF. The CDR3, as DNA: TGTGCCAGCAGCCGACAGGGGCAAGAGACCCAGTACTTC.

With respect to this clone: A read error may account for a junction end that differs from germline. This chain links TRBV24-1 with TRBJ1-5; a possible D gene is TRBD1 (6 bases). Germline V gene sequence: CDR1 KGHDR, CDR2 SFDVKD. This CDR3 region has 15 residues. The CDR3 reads CATSESDRPNQLQHF. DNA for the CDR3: TGTGCCACCAGTGAAAGCGACAGGCCTAATCAGCTCCAGCATTTT.

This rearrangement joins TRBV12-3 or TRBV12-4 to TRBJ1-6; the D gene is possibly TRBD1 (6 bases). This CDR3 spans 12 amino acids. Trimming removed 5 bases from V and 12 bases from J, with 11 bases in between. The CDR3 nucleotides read TGTGCCAGCAGTCCTGGGACACGACCCCTCCACTTT. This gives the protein CASSPGTRPLHF.